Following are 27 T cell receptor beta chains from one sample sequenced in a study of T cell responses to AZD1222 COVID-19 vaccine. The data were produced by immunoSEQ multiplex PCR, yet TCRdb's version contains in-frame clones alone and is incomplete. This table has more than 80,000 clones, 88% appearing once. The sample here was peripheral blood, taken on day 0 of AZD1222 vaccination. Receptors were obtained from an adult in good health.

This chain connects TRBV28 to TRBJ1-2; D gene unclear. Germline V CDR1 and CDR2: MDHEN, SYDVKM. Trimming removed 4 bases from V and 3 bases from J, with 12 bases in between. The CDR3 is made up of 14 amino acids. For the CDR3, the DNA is TGTGCCAGCAGTTCGGGAGCGGGGTACTATGGCTACACCTTC. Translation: CASSSGAGYYGYTF.

CDR3 nucleotide sequence: TGTGCCAGCAGTCCTCCTGGCCTGCGGTCCTACAATGAGCAGTTCTTC. Amino acids: CASSPPGLRSYNEQFF. This chain links TRBV27 with TRBJ2-1; D remains ambiguous. From germline, CDR1 is MNHEY and CDR2 SMNVEV (reference sequence). CDR3 size: 16 residues. The germline V and J ends were trimmed by 5 bases and 1 base, with 15 bases remaining between them.

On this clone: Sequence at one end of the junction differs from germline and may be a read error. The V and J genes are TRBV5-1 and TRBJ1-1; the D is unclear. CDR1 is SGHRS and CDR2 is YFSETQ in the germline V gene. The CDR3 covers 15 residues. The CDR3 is CASSLAPEEITPDHF. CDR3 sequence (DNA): TGCGCCAGCAGCTTGGCGCCAGAGGAAATAACCCCGGATCACTTT.

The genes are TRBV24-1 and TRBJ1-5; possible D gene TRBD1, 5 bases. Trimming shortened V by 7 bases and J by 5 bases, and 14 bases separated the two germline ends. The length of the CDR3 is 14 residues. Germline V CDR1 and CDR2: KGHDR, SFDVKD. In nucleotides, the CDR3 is TGTGCCACCAGGTCCGAACAGGATGATCAGCCCCAGCATTTT. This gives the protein CATRSEQDDQPQHF.

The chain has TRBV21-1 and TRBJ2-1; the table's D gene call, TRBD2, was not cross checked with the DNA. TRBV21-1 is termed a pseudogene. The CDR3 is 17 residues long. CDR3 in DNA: TGTGCCAGCAGCAAAGAGAGGTCCCTAAGGTCCTACAATGAGCAGTTCTTC. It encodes CASSKERSLRSYNEQFF.

The DNA for the CDR3 is TGCAGCGTCCCGGGACAGGGCCTAAAAATGAACACTGAAGCTTTCTTT. Protein product: CSVPGQGLKMNTEAFF. The gene calls are TRBV29-1 and TRBJ1-1, with 9 bases matching TRBD1. V shed 6 bases, J shed 0 bases, and the junction held 11 bases outside the gene matches. Germline loops: CDR1 SQVTM, CDR2 ANQGSEA. The CDR3 spans 16 residues.

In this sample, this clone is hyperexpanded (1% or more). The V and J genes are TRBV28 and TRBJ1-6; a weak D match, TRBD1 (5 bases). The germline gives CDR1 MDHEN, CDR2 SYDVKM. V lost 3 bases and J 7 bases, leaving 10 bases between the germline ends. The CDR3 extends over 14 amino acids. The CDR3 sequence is CASSFGGRNSPLHF. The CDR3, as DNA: TGTGCCAGCAGTTTCGGGGGAAGGAATTCACCCCTCCACTTT.

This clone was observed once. Here the CDR3 reads CASSFGTGGTEAFF. The CDR3 DNA sequence: TGTGCCAGCAGCTTCGGGACAGGTGGTACTGAAGCTTTCTTT. The chain carries TRBV7-9 and TRBJ1-1; TRBD1 matches at 8 bases. In germline, CDR1 is SEHNR, CDR2 FQNEAQ (reference sequence). After removal of 3 bases from V and 5 bases from J, the junction contained 5 bases not matched to a gene. CDR3 length: 14 residues.

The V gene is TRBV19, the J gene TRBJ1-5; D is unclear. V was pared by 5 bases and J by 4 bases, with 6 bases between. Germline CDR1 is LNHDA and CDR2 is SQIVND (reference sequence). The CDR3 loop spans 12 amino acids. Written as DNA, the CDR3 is TGTGCCAGTAGTCTGGAGAATCAGCCCCAGCATTTT. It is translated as CASSLENQPQHF.

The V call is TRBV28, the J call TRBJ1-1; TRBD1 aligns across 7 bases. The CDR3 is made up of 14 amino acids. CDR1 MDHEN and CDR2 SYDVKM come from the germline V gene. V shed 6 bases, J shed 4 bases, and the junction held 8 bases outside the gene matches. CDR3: CASRRFSGGTEAFF. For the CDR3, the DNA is TGTGCCAGCAGGCGATTCTCAGGGGGCACTGAAGCTTTCTTT.

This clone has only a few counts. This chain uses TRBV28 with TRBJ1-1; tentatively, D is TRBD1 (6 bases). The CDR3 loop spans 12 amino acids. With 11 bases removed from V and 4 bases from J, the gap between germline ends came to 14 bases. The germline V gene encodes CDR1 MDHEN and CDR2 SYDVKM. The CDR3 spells CAARPGATEAFF. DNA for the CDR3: TGTGCCGCGCGGCCGGGGGCCACTGAAGCTTTCTTT.

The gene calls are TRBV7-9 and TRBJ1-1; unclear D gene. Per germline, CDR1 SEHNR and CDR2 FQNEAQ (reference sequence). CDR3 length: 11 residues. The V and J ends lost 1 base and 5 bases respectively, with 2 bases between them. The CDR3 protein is CASSLGTEAFF. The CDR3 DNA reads TGTGCCAGCAGCTTAGGGACTGAAGCTTTCTTT.

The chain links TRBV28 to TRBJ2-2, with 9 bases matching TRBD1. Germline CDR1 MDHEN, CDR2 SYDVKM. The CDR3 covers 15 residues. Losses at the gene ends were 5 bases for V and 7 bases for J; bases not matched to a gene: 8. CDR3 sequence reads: CASSQGQGVGGELFF. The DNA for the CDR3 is TGTGCCAGCAGTCAGGGACAGGGCGTGGGCGGGGAGCTGTTTTTT. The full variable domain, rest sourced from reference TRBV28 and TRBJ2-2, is DVKVTQSSRYLVKRTGEKVFLECVQDMDHENMFWYRQDPGLGLRLIYFSYDVKMKEKGDIPEGYSVSREKKERFSLILESASTNQTSMYLCASSQGQGVGGELFFGEGSRLTVL.

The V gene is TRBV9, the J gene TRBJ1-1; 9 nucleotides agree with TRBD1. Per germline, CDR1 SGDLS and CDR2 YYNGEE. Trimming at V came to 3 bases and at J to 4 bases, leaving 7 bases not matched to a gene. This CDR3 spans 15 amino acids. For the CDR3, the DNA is TGTGCCAGCAGCGCCCTGACAGGGGGAGGCACTGAAGCTTTCTTT. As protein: CASSALTGGGTEAFF.

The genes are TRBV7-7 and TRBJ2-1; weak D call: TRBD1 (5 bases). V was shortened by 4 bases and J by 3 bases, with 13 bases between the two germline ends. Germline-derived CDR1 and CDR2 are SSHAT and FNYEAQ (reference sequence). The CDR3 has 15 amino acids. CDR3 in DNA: TGTGCCAGCAGCTATAGACAGAGTGGCTACAATGAGCAGTTCTTC. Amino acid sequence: CASSYRQSGYNEQFF.

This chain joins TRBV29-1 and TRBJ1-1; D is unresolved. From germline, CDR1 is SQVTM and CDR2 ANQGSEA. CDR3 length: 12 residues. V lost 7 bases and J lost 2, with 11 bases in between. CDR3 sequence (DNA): TGCAGCGATTACGACGGTAACACTGAAGCTTTCTTT. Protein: CSDYDGNTEAFF.

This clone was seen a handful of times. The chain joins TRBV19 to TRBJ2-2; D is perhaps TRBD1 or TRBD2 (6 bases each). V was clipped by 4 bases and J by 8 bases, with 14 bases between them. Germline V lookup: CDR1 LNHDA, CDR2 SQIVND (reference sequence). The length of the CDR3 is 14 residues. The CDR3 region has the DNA TGTGCCAGTAGTACCTCAACAGGGAGGGGGGAGCTGTTTTTT. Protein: CASSTSTGRGELFF.

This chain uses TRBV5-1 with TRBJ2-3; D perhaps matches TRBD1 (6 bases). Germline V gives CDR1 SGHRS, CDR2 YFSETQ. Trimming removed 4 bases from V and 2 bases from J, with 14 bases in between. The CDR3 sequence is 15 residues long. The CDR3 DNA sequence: TGCGCCAGCAGCCCCCTTCAGGGACACACAGATACGCAGTATTTT. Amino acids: CASSPLQGHTDTQYF.

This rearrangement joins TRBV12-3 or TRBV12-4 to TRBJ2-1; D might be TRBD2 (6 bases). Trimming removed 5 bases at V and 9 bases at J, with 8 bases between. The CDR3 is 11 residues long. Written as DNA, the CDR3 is TGTGCCAGCAGTGCTAGCGCTGAGCAGTTCTTC. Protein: CASSASAEQFF.

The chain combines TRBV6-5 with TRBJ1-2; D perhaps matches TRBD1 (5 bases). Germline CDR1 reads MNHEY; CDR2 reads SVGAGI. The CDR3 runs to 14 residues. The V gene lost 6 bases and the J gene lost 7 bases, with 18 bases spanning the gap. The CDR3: CASRAAGTYLGYTF. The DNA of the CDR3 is TGTGCCAGCAGGGCCGCCGGGACTTACCTTGGCTACACCTTC.

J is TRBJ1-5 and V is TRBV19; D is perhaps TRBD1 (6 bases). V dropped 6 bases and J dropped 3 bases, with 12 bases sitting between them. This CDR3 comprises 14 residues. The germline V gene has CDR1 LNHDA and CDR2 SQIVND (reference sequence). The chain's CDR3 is CASRMDSNNQPQHF. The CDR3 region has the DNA TGTGCCAGTAGAATGGACAGCAACAATCAGCCCCAGCATTTT.

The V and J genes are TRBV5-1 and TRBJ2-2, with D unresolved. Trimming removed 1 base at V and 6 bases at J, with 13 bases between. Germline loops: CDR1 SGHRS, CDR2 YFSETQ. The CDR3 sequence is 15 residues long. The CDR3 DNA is TGCGCCAGCAGCTTGACGTCAGGCGGTGCCGGGGAGCTGTTTTTT. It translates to CASSLTSGGAGELFF.

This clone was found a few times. The CDR3, as DNA: TGCAGCGTTGAATGGCTAGCGGGAGCCTCCTACGAGCAGTACTTC. It is translated as CSVEWLAGASYEQYF. The V and J genes are TRBV29-1 and TRBJ2-7; 10 nucleotides agree with TRBD2. The junction had 4 bases not matched to a gene; V was cut back by 2 bases and J by 0 bases. Germline V lookup: CDR1 SQVTM, CDR2 ANQGSEA. The CDR3 loop spans 15 amino acids.

CDR3 loop: CARSLTSTRRDTQYF. CDR3 coding DNA: TGTGCCAGAAGCTTGACTAGCACCCGCCGGGATACGCAGTATTTT. The J gene is TRBJ2-3, the V gene TRBV5-3; D might be TRBD2 (6 bases). Being an ORF, TRBV5-3 has a function that is uncertain. V was clipped by 1 base and J by 6 bases, with 15 bases between them. The CDR3 covers 15 residues.

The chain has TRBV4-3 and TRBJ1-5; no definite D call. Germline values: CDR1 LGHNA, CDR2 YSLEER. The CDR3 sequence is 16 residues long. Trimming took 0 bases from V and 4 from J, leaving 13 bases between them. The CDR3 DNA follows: TGCGCCAGCAGCCAAGATTATCCCAGCTCTAATCAGCCCCAGCATTTT. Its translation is CASSQDYPSSNQPQHF.

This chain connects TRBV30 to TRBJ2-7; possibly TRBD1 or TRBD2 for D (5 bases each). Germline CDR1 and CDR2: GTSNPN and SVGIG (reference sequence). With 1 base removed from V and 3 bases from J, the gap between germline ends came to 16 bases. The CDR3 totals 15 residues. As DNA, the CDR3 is TGTGCCTGGAGTGGCGGAATGGGGGTTTTCTACGAGCAGTACTTC. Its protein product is CAWSGGMGVFYEQYF.

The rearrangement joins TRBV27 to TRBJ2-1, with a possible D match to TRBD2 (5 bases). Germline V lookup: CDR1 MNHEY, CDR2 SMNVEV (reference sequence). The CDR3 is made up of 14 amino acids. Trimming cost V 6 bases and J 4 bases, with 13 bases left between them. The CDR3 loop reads CASRLVGSYNEQFF. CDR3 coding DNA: TGTGCCAGCAGGCTTGTGGGGAGTTACAATGAGCAGTTCTTC.